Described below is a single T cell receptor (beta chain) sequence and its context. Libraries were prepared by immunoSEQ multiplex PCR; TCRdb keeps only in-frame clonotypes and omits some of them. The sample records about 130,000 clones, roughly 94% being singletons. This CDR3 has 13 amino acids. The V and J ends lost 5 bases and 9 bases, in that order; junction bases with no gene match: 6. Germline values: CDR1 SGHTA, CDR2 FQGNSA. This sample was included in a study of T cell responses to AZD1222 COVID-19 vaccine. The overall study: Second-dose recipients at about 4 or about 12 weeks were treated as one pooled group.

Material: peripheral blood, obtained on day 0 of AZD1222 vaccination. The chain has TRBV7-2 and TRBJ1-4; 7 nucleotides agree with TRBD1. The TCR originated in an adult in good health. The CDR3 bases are TGTGCCAGCAGCGAAATACAGGGGAAAAAACTGTTTTTT. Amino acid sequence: CASSEIQGKKLFF.